This TCR beta chain was profiled in a study of shared clonotypes between healthy human individuals. Measured with immunoSEQ multiplex PCR; TCRdb has only the in-frame clones, and not every one. The sample holds a few million clones; about nine tenths are singletons and the top ten take about 0.36%. This clone was found a few times. The V and J ends lost 5 bases and 5 bases, in that order; junction bases with no gene match: 7. CDR1 SQVTM and CDR2 ANQGSEA come from the germline V gene. The CDR3 length is 13 residues. Naive CD4+ cells were CD45RA-selected; the remaining cells were memory. The TCR sequence derives from a man between 18 and 29 years old in good health. Some clones in this sample may be carry-over from other donors' samples. The gene calls are TRBV29-1 and TRBJ1-1; TRBD1 matches 8 bases. What was sequenced was naive CD4+ T cells from PBMCs. Subset of the sample: CD45RA+ positively selected. CDR3 nucleotide sequence: TGCAGCGTTCCCGGACAGGGCGAGACTGAAGCTTTCTTT. It translates to CSVPGQGETEAFF.